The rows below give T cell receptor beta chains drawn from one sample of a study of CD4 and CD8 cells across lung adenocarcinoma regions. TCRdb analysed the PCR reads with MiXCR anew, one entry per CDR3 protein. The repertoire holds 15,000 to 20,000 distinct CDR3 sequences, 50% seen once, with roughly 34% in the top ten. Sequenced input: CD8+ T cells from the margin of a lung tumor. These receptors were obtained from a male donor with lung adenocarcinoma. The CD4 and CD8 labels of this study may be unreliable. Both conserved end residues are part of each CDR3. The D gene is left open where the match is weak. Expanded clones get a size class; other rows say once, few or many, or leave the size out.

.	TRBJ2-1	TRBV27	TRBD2	TGTGCCAGCAGTGCGAACGGACTAGCGGGAAATGAGCAGTTCTTC	CASSANGLAGNEQFF
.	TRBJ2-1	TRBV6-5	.	TGTGCCAGCAGTTCAACCCAGGTTGTGAGTAAAGATACGCAGTTCTTC	CASSSTQVVSKDTQFF
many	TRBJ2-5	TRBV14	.	TGTGCCAGCAGCCAAGATCTAGGGCACCAAGAGACCCAGTACTTC	CASSQDLGHQETQYF
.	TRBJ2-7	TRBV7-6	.	TGTGCCAGCAGCTCCGTAGAGGCCTCCGAGCAGTACTTC	CASSSVEASEQYF
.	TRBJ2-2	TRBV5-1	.	TGCGCCTCCCGGGACCAGAACACCGGGGAGCTGTTTTTT	CASRDQNTGELFF
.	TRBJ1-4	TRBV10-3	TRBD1	TGTGCCATCAGTGATCGGACAGGGATGGGGGCAAATGAAAAACTGTTTTTT	CAISDRTGMGANEKLFF
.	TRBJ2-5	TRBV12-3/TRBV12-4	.	TGTGCCAGCAGTTTTAGGGGGACGGGGCAGTACTTC	CASSFRGTGQYF
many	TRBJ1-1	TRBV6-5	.	TGTGCCAGCAGTTACGCCACAGGTTGGGGAAAAAACACTGAAGCTTTCTTT	CASSYATGWGKNTEAFF
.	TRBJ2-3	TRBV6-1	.	TGTGCCAGGGGGTACGGCGGCGGGGGCACAGAGACCCAGTACTTT	CARGYGGGGTETQYF
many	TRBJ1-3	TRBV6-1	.	TGTGCCAGCAGTCTCGGGGGAGGAAACACCATATATTTT	CASSLGGGNTIYF
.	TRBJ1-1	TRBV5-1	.	TGCGCCAGCAGCTCACTCCAGGCAAACGAAGCTTTCTTT	CASSSLQANEAFF
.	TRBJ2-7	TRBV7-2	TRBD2	TGTGCCAGCAGCTCTACTAGCGGGAGGGCCTACGAGCAGTACTTC	CASSSTSGRAYEQYF